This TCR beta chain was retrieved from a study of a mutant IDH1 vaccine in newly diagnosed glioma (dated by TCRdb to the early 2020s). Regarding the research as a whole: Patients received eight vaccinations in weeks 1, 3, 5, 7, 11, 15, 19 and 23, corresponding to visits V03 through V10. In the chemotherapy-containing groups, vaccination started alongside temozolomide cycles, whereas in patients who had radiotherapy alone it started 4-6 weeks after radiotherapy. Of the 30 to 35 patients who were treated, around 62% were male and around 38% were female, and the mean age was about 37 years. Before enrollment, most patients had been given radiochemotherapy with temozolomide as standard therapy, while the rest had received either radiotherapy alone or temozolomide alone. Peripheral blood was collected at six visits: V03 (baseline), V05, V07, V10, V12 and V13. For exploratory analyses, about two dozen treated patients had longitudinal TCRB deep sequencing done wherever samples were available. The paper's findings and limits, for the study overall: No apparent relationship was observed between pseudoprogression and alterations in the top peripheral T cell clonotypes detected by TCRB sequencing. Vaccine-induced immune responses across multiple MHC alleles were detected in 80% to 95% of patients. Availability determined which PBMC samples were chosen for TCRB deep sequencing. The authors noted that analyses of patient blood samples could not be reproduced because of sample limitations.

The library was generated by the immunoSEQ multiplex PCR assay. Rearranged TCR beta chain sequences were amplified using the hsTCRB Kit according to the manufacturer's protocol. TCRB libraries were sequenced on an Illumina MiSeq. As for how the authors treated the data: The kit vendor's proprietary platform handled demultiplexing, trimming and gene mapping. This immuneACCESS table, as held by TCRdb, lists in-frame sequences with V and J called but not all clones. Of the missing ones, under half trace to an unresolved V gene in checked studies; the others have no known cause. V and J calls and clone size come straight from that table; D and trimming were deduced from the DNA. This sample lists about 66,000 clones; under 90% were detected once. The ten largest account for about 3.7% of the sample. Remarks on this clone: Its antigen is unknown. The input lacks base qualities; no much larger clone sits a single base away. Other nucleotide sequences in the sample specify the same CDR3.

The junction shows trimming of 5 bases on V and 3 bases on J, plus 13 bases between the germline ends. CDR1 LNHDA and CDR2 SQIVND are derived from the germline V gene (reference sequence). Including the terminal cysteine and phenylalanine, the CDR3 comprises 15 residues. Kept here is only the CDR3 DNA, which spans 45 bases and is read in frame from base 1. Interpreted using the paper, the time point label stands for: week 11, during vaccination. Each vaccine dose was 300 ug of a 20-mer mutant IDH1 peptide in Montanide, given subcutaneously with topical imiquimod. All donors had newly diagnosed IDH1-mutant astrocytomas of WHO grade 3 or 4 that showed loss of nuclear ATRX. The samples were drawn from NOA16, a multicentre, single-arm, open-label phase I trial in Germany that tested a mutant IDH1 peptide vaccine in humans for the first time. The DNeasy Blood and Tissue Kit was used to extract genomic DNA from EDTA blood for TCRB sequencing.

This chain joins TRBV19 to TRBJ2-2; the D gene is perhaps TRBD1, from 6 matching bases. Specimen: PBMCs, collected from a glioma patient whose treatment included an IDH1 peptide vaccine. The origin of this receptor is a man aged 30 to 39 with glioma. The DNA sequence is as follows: TGTGCCAGTAGTGTATCAGGGGTGGACACCGGGGAGCTGTTTTTT. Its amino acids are CASSVSGVDTGELFF.